These T cell receptor beta chains were read from a single sample in a study of human T cells and chemical hapten exposure. MiXCR, run by TCRdb on the RACE reads, gives a single entry per CDR3 protein. Seen here are about 160,000 distinct CDR3 sequences, roughly 26% observed once, and the top ten hold under 2.5%. The specimen comprised whole blood, sampled in connection with sensitization to the hapten diphenylcyclopropenone (DPC). The origin of the receptors is a woman aged 18-29 years with alopecia areata. Some clones in this sample may be carry-over from other donors' samples. Both conserved end residues are part of each CDR3. The D gene is left open where the match is weak. Rows may omit the clone size; those that give it use once, few, many or a size class.

J: TRBJ2-5
size: few
D: -
V: TRBV27
CDR3: CAIRGSSTETQYF
DNA: TGTGCCATCCGTGGCAGCTCAACCGAGACCCAGTACTTC

J: TRBJ2-7
size: -
D: -
V: TRBV7-9
CDR3: CASSSGASYEQYF
DNA: TGTGCCAGCAGTTCAGGGGCCTCCTACGAGCAGTACTTC

J: TRBJ1-2
size: -
D: TRBD1
V: TRBV12-3/TRBV12-4
CDR3: CASSPWGQTSYGYTF
DNA: TGTGCCAGCAGTCCTTGGGGACAGACAAGTTATGGCTACACCTTC

J: TRBJ2-7
size: few
D: -
V: TRBV28
CDR3: CASSLLDGTYGQYF
DNA: TGTGCCAGCAGTTTATTGGACGGAACCTACGGGCAGTACTTC

J: TRBJ2-2
size: -
D: -
V: TRBV23-1
CDR3: CASSPRGKAGTGELFF
DNA: TGCGCCAGCAGTCCGAGAGGGAAGGCGGGCACCGGGGAGCTGTTTTTT

J: TRBJ2-1
size: -
D: TRBD2
V: TRBV18
CDR3: CASSPDSGGAFEQFF
DNA: TGTGCCAGCTCACCAGATAGCGGGGGGGCCTTTGAGCAGTTCTTC

J: TRBJ2-1
size: -
D: -
V: TRBV2
CDR3: CASSVPRGELALDNEQFF
DNA: TGTGCCAGCAGTGTACCCCGTGGGGAACTAGCCCTCGACAATGAGCAGTTCTTC

J: TRBJ1-1
size: -
D: TRBD1
V: TRBV7-2
CDR3: CASSLGSTFSDRGGAFF
DNA: TGTGCCAGCAGCTTAGGTAGTACTTTCTCGGACAGGGGGGGAGCTTTCTTT

J: TRBJ1-1
size: many
D: -
V: TRBV29-1
CDR3: CSVVSLGAFF
DNA: TGCAGCGTCGTCTCCCTGGGAGCTTTCTTT

J: TRBJ1-1
size: few
D: -
V: TRBV20-1
CDR3: CSVQSDSHTEAFF
DNA: TGCAGTGTCCAATCGGACAGCCACACTGAAGCTTTCTTT

J: TRBJ2-3
size: -
D: TRBD2
V: TRBV20-1
CDR3: CSARDQRLAGGTGTDTQYF
DNA: TGCAGTGCTAGAGACCAACGACTAGCGGGGGGAACTGGGACAGATACGCAGTATTTT

J: TRBJ2-1
size: -
D: -
V: TRBV5-1
CDR3: CASRGYTAEQFF
DNA: TGCGCCAGCAGAGGCTATACCGCTGAGCAGTTCTTC

J: TRBJ2-7
size: many
D: -
V: TRBV5-1
CDR3: CASSLELRADEQYF
DNA: TGCGCCAGCAGCTTAGAACTTCGAGCCGACGAGCAGTACTTC

J: TRBJ1-6
size: -
D: -
V: TRBV18
CDR3: CASSPLHGQPSPLHF
DNA: TGTGCCAGCTCACCCCTTCACGGACAGCCTTCACCCCTCCACTTT

J: TRBJ2-5
size: -
D: -
V: TRBV2
CDR3: CASSDAPAVLRGTQYF
DNA: TGTGCCAGCAGTGATGCGCCTGCTGTCCTGAGAGGGACCCAGTACTTC

J: TRBJ2-2
size: -
D: -
V: TRBV4-3
CDR3: CASTNPGNTGELFF
DNA: TGTGCCAGCACCAACCCAGGGAACACCGGGGAGCTGTTTTTT

J: TRBJ1-5
size: few
D: -
V: TRBV5-4
CDR3: CASSPGGANQPQHF
DNA: TGTGCCAGCAGCCCCGGGGGGGCGAATCAGCCCCAGCATTTT

J: TRBJ2-2
size: -
D: -
V: TRBV4-1
CDR3: CASSQAQGGNTGELFF
DNA: TGCGCCAGCAGCCAAGCCCAGGGGGGGAACACCGGGGAGCTGTTTTTT

J: TRBJ2-3
size: -
D: -
V: TRBV7-9
CDR3: CAVRASTDTQYF
DNA: TGTGCCGTGAGGGCGAGCACAGATACGCAGTATTTT

J: TRBJ2-7
size: -
D: -
V: TRBV7-2
CDR3: CASSKQPTYEQYF
DNA: TGTGCCAGCAGCAAACAGCCGACCTACGAGCAGTACTTC

J: TRBJ2-1
size: few
D: -
V: TRBV4-1
CDR3: CASSRWTNDNEQFF
DNA: TGCGCCAGCAGCCGTTGGACTAATGACAATGAGCAGTTCTTC

J: TRBJ2-5
size: few
D: TRBD2
V: TRBV6-5
CDR3: CASSFGTSGRPGETQYF
DNA: TGTGCCAGCAGTTTCGGGACTAGCGGGAGGCCGGGGGAGACCCAGTACTTC

J: TRBJ2-7
size: -
D: TRBD2
V: TRBV29-1
CDR3: CSVRGGERYEQYF
DNA: TGCAGCGTTCGTGGGGGGGAAAGATACGAGCAGTACTTC

J: TRBJ2-3
size: -
D: TRBD1
V: TRBV12-3/TRBV12-4
CDR3: CASSKGQGRTDTQYF
DNA: TGTGCCAGCAGTAAGGGACAGGGGAGGACAGATACGCAGTATTTT

J: TRBJ2-1
size: few
D: -
V: TRBV4-1
CDR3: CASSPEGTSYNEQFF
DNA: TGCGCCAGCAGCCCAGAAGGTACCTCCTACAATGAGCAGTTCTTC

J: TRBJ2-1
size: -
D: TRBD2
V: TRBV9
CDR3: CASSVGGRAWDEQFF
DNA: TGTGCCAGCAGCGTGGGCGGGAGGGCCTGGGATGAGCAGTTCTTC

J: TRBJ2-4
size: few
D: -
V: TRBV20-1
CDR3: CSASWDGKNIQYF
DNA: TGCAGTGCTAGTTGGGACGGTAAAAACATTCAGTACTTC

J: TRBJ1-5
size: many
D: -
V: TRBV25-1
CDR3: CASSPGDNSNQPQHF
DNA: TGTGCCAGCAGTCCCGGAGACAATAGCAATCAGCCCCAGCATTTT

J: TRBJ2-1
size: -
D: TRBD2
V: TRBV6-1
CDR3: CASSDWTSGLNEQFF
DNA: TGTGCCAGCAGTGACTGGACTAGCGGGCTGAATGAGCAGTTCTTC

J: TRBJ2-7
size: few
D: -
V: TRBV2
CDR3: CASSEWAYEQYF
DNA: TGTGCCAGCAGTGAATGGGCGTACGAGCAGTACTTC

J: TRBJ2-1
size: few
D: TRBD2
V: TRBV5-1
CDR3: CASSGKRGYNEQFF
DNA: TGCGCCAGCAGCGGCAAGCGGGGCTACAATGAGCAGTTCTTC

J: TRBJ2-3
size: -
D: TRBD1
V: TRBV7-3
CDR3: CASSLQGQGVTDTQYF
DNA: TGTGCCAGCAGCTTACAGGGACAGGGCGTCACAGATACGCAGTATTTT

J: TRBJ1-5
size: -
D: TRBD1
V: TRBV20-1
CDR3: CSATDRGHQPQHF
DNA: TGCAGTGCAACAGACAGGGGTCATCAGCCCCAGCATTTT

J: TRBJ2-4
size: -
D: -
V: TRBV2
CDR3: CASSVGVTKNIQYF
DNA: TGTGCCAGCAGCGTCGGGGTTACCAAAAACATTCAGTACTTC

J: TRBJ2-1
size: -
D: -
V: TRBV7-9
CDR3: CASSSGFRILEQFF
DNA: TGTGCCAGCAGCTCCGGTTTTAGGATTTTGGAGCAGTTCTTC

J: TRBJ2-5
size: few
D: -
V: TRBV29-1
CDR3: CSVGAAGNQETQYF
DNA: TGCAGCGTTGGCGCGGCAGGCAATCAAGAGACCCAGTACTTC

J: TRBJ2-2
size: -
D: TRBD1
V: TRBV10-3
CDR3: CAISHGQGLGELFF
DNA: TGTGCCATCAGTCATGGACAGGGCCTCGGGGAGCTGTTTTTT

J: TRBJ1-6
size: few
D: -
V: TRBV28
CDR3: CASSLLRLTGSLKNSPLHF
DNA: TGTGCCAGCAGTTTACTCCGCTTGACCGGGAGTCTTAAGAATTCACCCCTCCACTTT

J: TRBJ2-1
size: few
D: TRBD2
V: TRBV9
CDR3: CASSPSGTSGRARKFNEQFF
DNA: TGTGCCAGCAGCCCTTCCGGGACTAGCGGGAGGGCCAGGAAGTTCAATGAGCAGTTCTTC

J: TRBJ2-1
size: -
D: -
V: TRBV29-1
CDR3: CSVVRGNRPSIF
DNA: TGCAGCGTTGTCCGAGGGAACAGGCCCTCGATCTTC

J: TRBJ1-1
size: -
D: -
V: TRBV5-1
CDR3: CASSWRGVNTEAFF
DNA: TGCGCCAGCAGCTGGAGGGGGGTGAATACTGAAGCTTTCTTT

J: TRBJ2-1
size: few
D: -
V: TRBV29-1
CDR3: CSVDDLGGPSYNEQFF
DNA: TGCAGCGTTGATGATTTAGGCGGACCCTCCTACAATGAGCAGTTCTTC

J: TRBJ2-7
size: -
D: TRBD1
V: TRBV27
CDR3: CASSNSGQGAEQYF
DNA: TGTGCCAGCAGTAACTCGGGGCAGGGGGCCGAGCAGTACTTC

J: TRBJ2-5
size: -
D: -
V: TRBV27
CDR3: CASSSLAEETQYF
DNA: TGTGCCAGCAGTTCCTTAGCTGAGGAGACCCAGTACTTC

J: TRBJ2-7
size: -
D: -
V: TRBV7-2
CDR3: CASSPSPGGWYEQYF
DNA: TGTGCCAGCAGCCCCTCGCCCGGGGGCTGGTACGAGCAGTACTTC

J: TRBJ2-3
size: few
D: TRBD2
V: TRBV7-8
CDR3: CASSEDVFGMEREGRDTQYF
DNA: TGTGCCAGCAGCGAAGACGTCTTTGGGATGGAGCGGGAGGGAAGAGATACGCAGTATTTT

J: TRBJ2-1
size: -
D: -
V: TRBV2
CDR3: CASRPDTPREFF
DNA: TGTGCCAGCAGACCGGACACGCCGCGGGAGTTCTTC

J: TRBJ1-1
size: -
D: -
V: TRBV27
CDR3: CASSLRGATEAFF
DNA: TGTGCCAGCAGTTTGCGGGGCGCCACTGAAGCTTTCTTT

J: TRBJ2-5
size: -
D: TRBD1
V: TRBV6-2/TRBV6-3
CDR3: CASSSHRGLQETQYF
DNA: TGTGCCAGCAGTTCCCACAGGGGATTACAAGAGACCCAGTACTTC

J: TRBJ2-7
size: few
D: -
V: TRBV27
CDR3: CASSSGLGYEQYF
DNA: TGTGCCAGCAGTTCGGGACTCGGCTACGAGCAGTACTTC

J: TRBJ2-5
size: -
D: TRBD1
V: TRBV5-1
CDR3: CASSLVTGTGRETQYF
DNA: TGCGCCAGCAGCTTGGTTACCGGGACAGGGCGAGAGACCCAGTACTTC

J: TRBJ2-3
size: few
D: -
V: TRBV20-1
CDR3: CSASRGGGPDTQYF
DNA: TGCAGTGCTAGTAGGGGGGGGGGCCCAGATACGCAGTATTTT

J: TRBJ2-3
size: few
D: TRBD1
V: TRBV5-1
CDR3: CASSPWDSTTDTQYF
DNA: TGCGCCAGCAGCCCATGGGACAGCACCACAGATACGCAGTATTTT

J: TRBJ1-1
size: -
D: TRBD1
V: TRBV29-1
CDR3: CSVPDRGRWAFF
DNA: TGCAGCGTTCCAGACAGGGGTAGGTGGGCTTTCTTT

J: TRBJ2-5
size: -
D: -
V: TRBV12-3/TRBV12-4
CDR3: CASSYGSGTQETQYF
DNA: TGTGCCAGCAGTTATGGTAGCGGAACCCAAGAGACCCAGTACTTC

J: TRBJ1-1
size: -
D: -
V: TRBV6-5
CDR3: CASTTMGGKAFF
DNA: TGTGCCAGCACAACCATGGGAGGAAAGGCTTTCTTT

J: TRBJ2-7
size: -
D: TRBD1
V: TRBV20-1
CDR3: CSAQDRKEQYF
DNA: TGCAGTGCTCAGGACAGGAAGGAGCAGTACTTC